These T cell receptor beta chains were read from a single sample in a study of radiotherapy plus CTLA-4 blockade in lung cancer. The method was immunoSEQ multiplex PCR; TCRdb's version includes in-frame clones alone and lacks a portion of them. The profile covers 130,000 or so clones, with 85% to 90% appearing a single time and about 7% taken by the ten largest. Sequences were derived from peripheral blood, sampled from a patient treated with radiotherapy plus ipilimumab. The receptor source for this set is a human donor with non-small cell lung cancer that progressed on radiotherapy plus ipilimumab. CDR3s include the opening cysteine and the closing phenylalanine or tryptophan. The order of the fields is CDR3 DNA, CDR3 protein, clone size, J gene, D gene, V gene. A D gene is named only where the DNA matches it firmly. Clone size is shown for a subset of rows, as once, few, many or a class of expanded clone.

TGTGCCAGTAAAAGGGGAGAGATCCCTTACGGTGAGCAGTTCTTC,CASKRGEIPYGEQFF,.,TRBJ2-1,.,TRBV19
TGTGCCAGTAGTAGGGGGGAGCGCTATGGCTACACCTTC,CASSRGERYGYTF,.,TRBJ1-2,.,TRBV19
TGTGCCAGCAGCTTAGCGGCCGGGACAGATACAACTAATGAAAAACTGTTTTTT,CASSLAAGTDTTNEKLFF,.,TRBJ1-4,TRBD1,TRBV7-6
TGTGCCAGCAGCCGACAGACAGGGGGGACTGAAGCTTTCTTT,CASSRQTGGTEAFF,.,TRBJ1-1,TRBD1,TRBV6-5
TGCAGCGTAGGACAGGGATTTGAAAAACTGTTTTTT,CSVGQGFEKLFF,.,TRBJ1-4,TRBD1,TRBV29-1
TGTGCCAGCAGTGGGGCCTTCTCTGGAAACACCATATATTTT,CASSGAFSGNTIYF,.,TRBJ1-3,.,TRBV25-1
TGTGCCAGCAAGGGGGCGATGGGAACTAATGAAAAACTGTTTTTT,CASKGAMGTNEKLFF,few,TRBJ1-4,TRBD1,TRBV6-1
TGTGCCAGCAGTTTGACACCTGATAGTGAAAAACTGTTTTTT,CASSLTPDSEKLFF,.,TRBJ1-4,.,TRBV6-5
TGTGCCAGCAGCAGACCAGGGGAGGCAGATACGCAGTATTTT,CASSRPGEADTQYF,.,TRBJ2-3,.,TRBV9
TGTGCCAGCAGCCAAGACGCTAGTGCTAGGGAGGCCCAGTACTTC,CASSQDASAREAQYF,.,TRBJ2-5,.,TRBV4-2
TGTGCCAGCAGCTTAGGGTCGGGAGGGCCGAGTGAGACCCAGTACTTC,CASSLGSGGPSETQYF,.,TRBJ2-5,TRBD2,TRBV7-6
TGTGCCAGCGCTCCTCGGCGGCAGAACTCTGGAAACACCATATATTTT,CASAPRRQNSGNTIYF,.,TRBJ1-3,.,TRBV2
TGCGCCAGCAGCTCCACCCAGAACACTGAAGCTTTCTTT,CASSSTQNTEAFF,.,TRBJ1-1,.,TRBV5-1
TGTGCCAGCAGCAGACTAGCGGGAGAGTGGCAGTACTTC,CASSRLAGEWQYF,.,TRBJ2-7,TRBD2,TRBV5-4
TGTGCCAGCAGTTTACAAGAGACCCAGTACTTC,CASSLQETQYF,once,TRBJ2-5,.,TRBV6-6
TGTGCCAGCATAGGGGGGGGAAACACCATATATTTT,CASIGGGNTIYF,.,TRBJ1-3,.,TRBV27
TGTGCCGGCAGTTACTCCGGACAAGATAATCAGCCCCAGCATTTT,CAGSYSGQDNQPQHF,.,TRBJ1-5,.,TRBV6-5
TGTGCCAGCAGTGCCCGACAGGGAGCTAACTATGGCTACACCTTC,CASSARQGANYGYTF,.,TRBJ1-2,TRBD1,TRBV6-1
TGCGCCAGCAGCTTCGATAGCGGGAGCACAGATACGCAGTATTTT,CASSFDSGSTDTQYF,.,TRBJ2-3,TRBD2,TRBV5-1
TGTGCCAGCAGTGAACAGGGGCGCGGCAATCAGCCCCAGCATTTT,CASSEQGRGNQPQHF,.,TRBJ1-5,.,TRBV2
TGTGCCAGCAGTGAAGTGGGCGCGGGCAATCAGCCCCAGCATTTT,CASSEVGAGNQPQHF,.,TRBJ1-5,.,TRBV2
TGTGCCACCAGCAGCACCTCGGCAGATACGCAGTATTTT,CATSSTSADTQYF,.,TRBJ2-3,.,TRBV15
TGTGCCAGCAGCTTAGGGGCAGGGGGTTCCTACGAGCAGTACTTC,CASSLGAGGSYEQYF,.,TRBJ2-7,TRBD1,TRBV7-8
TGTGCCAGCAGGTCGAATTCCGGGACCTCTGGGGCCAACGTCCTGACTTTC,CASRSNSGTSGANVLTF,.,TRBJ2-6,.,TRBV11-3
TGCGCCAGCAGCTCTGGACTAGCGGGAAGCTACAATGAGCAGTTCTTC,CASSSGLAGSYNEQFF,.,TRBJ2-1,TRBD2,TRBV5-1
TGTGCCAGCAGCTCTAGCCAAGGGACCCAGTACTTC,CASSSSQGTQYF,few,TRBJ2-5,.,TRBV7-9
TGTGCCAGCAGTGCGAACACTGAAGCTTTCTTT,CASSANTEAFF,.,TRBJ1-1,.,TRBV25-1
TGTGCCAGCAGCTTAGGCGGGAGGGCACTTGAGCAGTTCTTC,CASSLGGRALEQFF,.,TRBJ2-1,TRBD2,TRBV13
TGCGCCAGCAGCCAAGATATCACGGAGTCTTACCCCTACGAGCAGTACTTC,CASSQDITESYPYEQYF,once,TRBJ2-7,.,TRBV4-1
TGTGCCAGCTCACCCGACCCGGACAGGCCCATGAACACTGAAGCTTTCTTT,CASSPDPDRPMNTEAFF,few,TRBJ1-1,TRBD1,TRBV18
TGTGCCAGCAGCTTGTTCACCCGTGTAGATACGCAGTATTTT,CASSLFTRVDTQYF,.,TRBJ2-3,.,TRBV5-4
TGTGCCAGCAGCTCAGTGAATAACCCTTCTATCCATGGCTACACCTTC,CASSSVNNPSIHGYTF,.,TRBJ1-2,.,TRBV11-2
TGTGCCAGTAGTATTAAGACAGATAGACCCTACACCTTC,CASSIKTDRPYTF,few,TRBJ1-2,.,TRBV19
TGTGCCAGCAGTGGGGGGTACAACAATGAGCAGTTCTTC,CASSGGYNNEQFF,.,TRBJ2-1,.,TRBV6-4
TGCGCCAGCAGTCCGGGGCAGAACACCGGGGAGCTGTTTTTT,CASSPGQNTGELFF,.,TRBJ2-2,.,TRBV10-1
TGTGCCAGCAGCCCTAGTGGGCACACGGGGCAAGAGACCCAGTACTTC,CASSPSGHTGQETQYF,.,TRBJ2-5,.,TRBV11-1
TGTGCCAGCAGCGCCCGACTAGCCTTTTCCTACGAGCAGTACTTC,CASSARLAFSYEQYF,.,TRBJ2-7,TRBD2,TRBV14
TGCGCCAGCAGCTTGGATTGGGCGGGAGTAGGGAATGAGCAGTTCTTC,CASSLDWAGVGNEQFF,.,TRBJ2-1,TRBD2,TRBV5-1
TGTGCCTGGATTCCGTCGTCCGTTAATCAGCCCCAGCATTTT,CAWIPSSVNQPQHF,.,TRBJ1-5,.,TRBV30
TGTGCCGCGGACAGGGCGACGGACAATGAGCAGTTCTTC,CAADRATDNEQFF,.,TRBJ2-1,TRBD1,TRBV10-3
TGCGCCAGCTCTAGCGGGAGGGAACAAGATACGCAGTATTTT,CASSSGREQDTQYF,.,TRBJ2-3,TRBD2,TRBV5-1
TGTGCCAGTAGCGAAACAGGGGGCCCCAATCAGCCCCAGCATTTT,CASSETGGPNQPQHF,.,TRBJ1-5,TRBD1,TRBV19
TGTGCCAGCAGTGAAGCAACAGGGGGGAACACCGGGGAGCTGTTTTTT,CASSEATGGNTGELFF,.,TRBJ2-2,TRBD1,TRBV2
TGTGCCATCAGTGAGTCGACAGGAGTAATGAACACTGAAGCTTTCTTT,CAISESTGVMNTEAFF,.,TRBJ1-1,.,TRBV10-3
TGCGCCGTCTCGAGGGACCCCTCTAGCACAGATACGCAGTATTTT,CAVSRDPSSTDTQYF,.,TRBJ2-3,.,TRBV10-2
TGTGCCAGCAGTGCCGACAGGCGCTATGGCTACACCTTC,CASSADRRYGYTF,.,TRBJ1-2,.,TRBV27
TGTGCCAGCAGGAGCCAAGAGACCCAGTACTTC,CASRSQETQYF,.,TRBJ2-5,.,TRBV5-4
TGTGCTAGTGGTTTGGTAGGAGAGACCCAGTACTTC,CASGLVGETQYF,.,TRBJ2-5,.,TRBV12-5
TGCAGCGCCATGGCAGGGGGCGTAGGGGAGCAGTACTTC,CSAMAGGVGEQYF,.,TRBJ2-7,TRBD1,TRBV29-1
TGTGCCAGCGGGGACAGGGACGAGCAGTACTTC,CASGDRDEQYF,.,TRBJ2-7,TRBD1,TRBV2
TGTGCCAGCAGTTTGGGCCCTAGTGGAATCTACGAGCAGTACTTC,CASSLGPSGIYEQYF,.,TRBJ2-7,.,TRBV27
TGTGCCAGCAGGGCTCTAGACCCGAATGAAAAACTGTTTTTT,CASRALDPNEKLFF,.,TRBJ1-4,.,TRBV6-1
TGCAGCGTTGATGACAGGGTTGGTGGGGCCAACGTCCTGACTTTC,CSVDDRVGGANVLTF,.,TRBJ2-6,TRBD1,TRBV29-1
TGCGCCAGCAGTGAATCAGGGGGCGGCAATCAGCCCCAGCATTTT,CASSESGGGNQPQHF,.,TRBJ1-5,TRBD1,TRBV10-2
TGCGCCAGCAGCTGGGGACACCGACTTTACAATGAGCAGTTCTTC,CASSWGHRLYNEQFF,.,TRBJ2-1,.,TRBV5-1
TGCGCCAGCAACGCGGGGACAGGGGGGTACAATGAGCAGTTCTTC,CASNAGTGGYNEQFF,.,TRBJ2-1,TRBD1,TRBV5-1
TGCAGCGCCGAGCCCTCGGGAGACACGCAGTATTTT,CSAEPSGDTQYF,once,TRBJ2-3,.,TRBV29-1